The 18 T cell receptor beta chains below all came from one sample that was sequenced in a study of long-term antiretroviral therapy in people with HIV. Assay version v3.0 of immunoSEQ was used, and it was run at survey level. Some clones are missing from TCRdb's copy, which holds only in-frame ones; the method was immunoSEQ multiplex PCR. The sample comprises 15,000 or so clones, roughly 80% of which are singletons, and roughly 15% rests with the top ten. The starting material was unsorted PBMCs, obtained approximately 1.3 years before starting antiretroviral therapy. The receptor set was obtained from a man in his thirties or forties with HIV.

This clone has just a few counts. The chain links TRBV28 to TRBJ2-7, with TRBD2 matching over 11 bases. Germline loops: CDR1 MDHEN, CDR2 SYDVKM. The CDR3 totals 15 residues. V dropped 10 bases and J dropped 4; count of bases not matched to a gene: 12. CDR3 sequence: CATQGLAGGVYEQYF. The CDR3 DNA sequence: TGTGCCACTCAAGGGCTAGCGGGAGGTGTTTACGAGCAGTACTTC.

The V and J genes are TRBV11-2 and TRBJ2-7; 9 bases align to TRBD2. Germline V gene sequence: CDR1 SGHAT, CDR2 FQNNGV. Losses at the gene ends were 5 bases for V and 0 bases for J; bases not matched to a gene: 5. CDR3 length: 15 residues. The DNA of the CDR3 is TGTGCCAGCAGCCACGGACTAGCGAACTCCTACGAGCAGTACTTC. This gives the protein CASSHGLANSYEQYF.

The chain has TRBV19 and TRBJ1-2; D may be TRBD1 (5 bases). This CDR3 comprises 14 residues. Germline V lookup: CDR1 LNHDA, CDR2 SQIVND (reference sequence). The germline V and J ends were trimmed by 1 base and 3 bases, with 9 bases remaining between them. The CDR3: CASSIGRGDYGYTF. CDR3 nucleotides: TGTGCCAGTAGTATAGGTCGGGGGGACTATGGCTACACCTTC. The complete variable domain, with remaining parts taken from reference TRBV19 and TRBJ1-2, reads DGGITQSPKYLFRKEGQNVTLSCEQNLNHDAMYWYRQDPGQGLRLIYYSQIVNDFQKGDIAEGYSVSREKKESFPLTVTSAQKNPTAFYLCASSIGRGDYGYTFGSGTRLTVV.

This clone is medium-sized (0.01 to 0.1%). Other DNA sequences in the same sample also yield this CDR3. CDR3 region: CASSPRTGDTEAFF. The CDR3 DNA follows: TGTGCCAGCTCACCCCGGACAGGGGACACTGAAGCTTTCTTT. The chain uses TRBV18 and TRBJ1-1; 9 positions agree with TRBD1. V gave up 3 bases and J gave up 3 bases; unmatched junction bases: 2. This CDR3 is built from 14 residues. The germline V gene has CDR1 KGHSH and CDR2 LQKENI.

This clone showed up just a few times. This sequence joins TRBV5-1 and TRBJ1-3; D is ambiguous. The CDR3 covers 14 residues. V was trimmed by 2 bases and J by 0 bases, leaving 6 bases between them. CDR1 and CDR2 (germline): SGHRS, YFSETQ. The CDR3 region has the DNA TGCGCCAGCAGCTTTTATGGCTCTGGAAACACCATATATTTT. It specifies CASSFYGSGNTIYF.

The chain carries TRBV18 and TRBJ1-3, with 9 bases matching TRBD1. Germline CDR1 reads KGHSH; CDR2 reads LQKENI. V was clipped by 3 bases and J by 9 bases; unmatched bases: 12. The length of the CDR3 is 16 residues. The CDR3: CASSPPPGQGRSTIYF. CDR3 in DNA: TGTGCCAGCTCACCCCCCCCGGGACAGGGTCGGTCCACCATATATTTT.

The chain is built from TRBV7-9 and TRBJ1-4; TRBD1 aligns across 10 bases. The CDR3 sequence is 14 residues long. Losses at the gene ends were 6 bases for V and 7 bases for J; bases not matched to a gene: 5. The germline CDR1 and CDR2 sequences are SEHNR and FQNEAQ (reference sequence). CDR3 nucleotide sequence: TGTGCCAGCAGACCGACAGGGGGCTCTGAAAAACTGTTTTTT. Amino acids: CASRPTGGSEKLFF.

This sequence joins TRBV29-1 and TRBJ1-3; D is unclear. From germline, CDR1 is SQVTM and CDR2 ANQGSEA. CDR3 length equals 14 residues. Deletions cut 5 bases from V and 0 bases from J, with 11 bases between. CDR3 sequence (DNA): TGCAGCGTTTCCGACGTAATCTCTGGAAACACCATATATTTT. This codes for CSVSDVISGNTIYF.

This chain connects TRBV6-1 to TRBJ2-4; D is uncertain. Germline V gene lookup returns CDR1 MNHNS and CDR2 SASEGT. Trimming left V 4 bases short and J 0 bases short, with 13 bases between. This CDR3 contains 16 residues. This CDR3 is CASSGAKELAKNIQYF. The CDR3 DNA reads TGTGCCAGCAGTGGCGCCAAAGAACTAGCCAAAAACATTCAGTACTTC.

The gene calls are TRBV19 and TRBJ2-2; possible D gene TRBD2, 6 bases. Germline loops: CDR1 LNHDA, CDR2 SQIVND (reference sequence). This CDR3 is built from 19 residues. Trimming removed 3 bases from V and 2 bases from J, with 22 bases in between. CDR3 DNA sequence: TGTGCCAGTAGTATGGAGGAAGATAGTTGGGGACTTAACACCGGGGAGCTGTTTTTT. Its translation is CASSMEEDSWGLNTGELFF.

This sequence joins TRBV7-3 and TRBJ2-3, with 10 bases fitting TRBD2. The CDR3 loop spans 16 amino acids. Per germline, CDR1 SGHTA and CDR2 FQGTGA. The trim removed 6 bases at V and 2 bases at J, leaving 8 bases unmatched. CDR3 loop: CASSRTGTSATDTQYF. In DNA, the CDR3 is TGTGCCAGCAGTCGAACCGGGACTAGCGCCACAGATACGCAGTATTTT.

This chain links TRBV5-6 with TRBJ1-5; D gene uncertain. The V end was cut by 5 bases, the J end by 0 bases, with 12 bases between. The CDR3 has 15 amino acids. Germline CDR1 SGHDT, CDR2 YYEEEE. The CDR3 bases are TGTGCCAGCAGTTCTCGATACAATAGCAATCAGCCCCAGCATTTT. Translation: CASSSRYNSNQPQHF.

The chain carries TRBV5-5 and TRBJ1-2; possible D gene TRBD1, 5 bases. The length of the CDR3 is 15 residues. Between the trimmed V and J ends, which lost 1 base and 8 bases, there was a span of 18 bases. The germline V gene encodes CDR1 SGHKS and CDR2 YYEKEE (reference sequence). CDR3 loop: CASSLWNQGGFGYTF. The CDR3 bases are TGTGCCAGCAGCTTGTGGAATCAGGGAGGGTTCGGCTACACCTTC.

The chain has TRBV25-1 and TRBJ1-1; TRBD1 matches at 10 bases. This CDR3 has 16 amino acids. V shed 1 base and J 8 bases; nucleotides not matched to a gene: 10. The germline V gene encodes CDR1 MGHDK and CDR2 SYGVNS. CDR3 sequence: CASSELGSGTGAEAFF. In DNA form, the CDR3 reads TGTGCCAGCAGTGAATTAGGGTCAGGGACAGGGGCAGAAGCTTTCTTT. The whole variable domain, filled in from reference TRBV25-1 and TRBJ1-1, reads EADIYQTPRYLVIGTGKKITLECSQTMGHDKMYWYQQDPGMELHLIHYSYGVNSTEKGDLSSESTVSRIRTEHFPLTLESARPSHTSQYLCASSELGSGTGAEAFFGQGTRLTVV.

V gene TRBV10-2 combines with J gene TRBJ2-2; the match to TRBD2 covers 14 bases. J lost 0 bases, V lost 6 bases, and 3 bases had no gene match. Germline V gives CDR1 WSHSY, CDR2 SAAADI. This CDR3 has 17 residues. CDR3 in amino acids: CASRGLAGAANTGELFF. CDR3 nucleotides: TGCGCCAGCAGGGGACTAGCGGGGGCCGCGAACACCGGGGAGCTGTTTTTT.

This chain uses TRBV30 with TRBJ1-5, with TRBD1 as a possible D gene (6 bases). Germline values: CDR1 GTSNPN, CDR2 SVGIG (reference sequence). The germline V and J ends were trimmed by 4 bases and 3 bases, with 10 bases remaining between them. The CDR3 sequence is 13 residues long. The CDR3 loop reads CAWTQGFNQPQHF. Written as DNA, the CDR3 is TGTGCCTGGACACAGGGCTTCAATCAGCCCCAGCATTTT. The whole variable domain, remainder taken from reference TRBV30 and TRBJ1-5, is SQTIHQWPATLVQPVGSPLSLECTVEGTSNPNLYWYRQAAGRGLQLLFYSVGIGQISSEVPQNLSASRPQDRQFILSSKKLLLSDSGFYLCAWTQGFNQPQHFGDGTRLSIL.

The CDR3 spells CASSWGNVLTF. The CDR3 DNA sequence: TGTGCCAGCAGTTGGGGCAACGTCCTGACTTTC. The V gene is TRBV25-1, the J gene TRBJ2-6; unclear D gene. This CDR3 region has 11 residues. V was shortened by 5 bases and J by 9 bases, with 5 bases between the two germline ends. Per germline, CDR1 MGHDK and CDR2 SYGVNS.

V gene TRBV7-9 combines with J gene TRBJ1-1; no definite D call. Between the trimmed V and J ends, which lost 3 bases and 3 bases, there was a span of 14 bases. Per the germline V gene, CDR1 is SEHNR and CDR2 is FQNEAQ (reference sequence). CDR3 length: 15 residues. The CDR3 region is CASSFDLGGYTEAFF. CDR3 DNA: TGTGCCAGCAGCTTCGATTTAGGTGGCTACACTGAAGCTTTCTTT.